These 7 T cell receptor beta chains share one sample of origin, sequenced in a study of a mutant IDH1 vaccine in newly diagnosed glioma. Specified time point: week 11, during vaccination. Doses consisted of 300 ug of mutant IDH1 20-mer peptide each, paired with topical imiquimod. Assay used: immunoSEQ multiplex PCR; TCRdb lists only in-frame clones, some missing. The table records tens of thousands of clones, about 91% of them present only once. For these TCRs, the target antigens are not known. The sample here was PBMCs, taken from a glioma patient whose treatment included an IDH1 peptide vaccine. These receptors came from a man aged 50-60 years with glioma.

The rearrangement joins TRBV30 to TRBJ2-5, with 9 nucleotides matching TRBD2. V lost 2 bases to trimming and J lost 5 bases; unmatched junction nucleotides: 9. Per the germline V gene, CDR1 is GTSNPN and CDR2 is SVGIG (reference sequence). The CDR3 spans 15 residues. The CDR3 DNA follows: TGTGCCTGGAGTCTGGGGAGTAGCGGGAGTGAGACCCAGTACTTC. Translating it yields CAWSLGSSGSETQYF.

The rearrangement uses TRBV7-6 and TRBJ1-1, with unresolved D. Germline assignment: CDR1 SGHVS and CDR2 FNYEAQ. Deletions cut 4 bases from V and 4 bases from J, with 16 bases between. The length of the CDR3 is 15 residues. This chain's CDR3 is CASSSGISGGTEAFF. Here the CDR3 DNA reads TGTGCCAGCAGCTCCGGGATCTCGGGCGGCACTGAAGCTTTCTTT.

This clone was seen once. This chain connects TRBV29-1 to TRBJ1-5; D is ambiguous. With 5 bases removed from V and 0 bases from J, the gap between germline ends came to 11 bases. The CDR3 runs to 14 residues. Per germline, CDR1 SQVTM and CDR2 ANQGSEA. The CDR3 region has the DNA TGCAGCGTTATGCTGGCAGGTAGCAATCAGCCCCAGCATTTT. It yields the protein CSVMLAGSNQPQHF.

The chain links TRBV19 to TRBJ1-5; D possibly corresponds to TRBD1 (6 bases). CDR3 size: 15 residues. V was clipped by 4 bases and J by 6 bases, with 16 bases between them. Looked up from germline, CDR1 is LNHDA and CDR2 is SQIVND (reference sequence). The CDR3 loop is CASSRAGEAGQPQHF. DNA for the CDR3: TGTGCCAGTAGTAGGGCAGGGGAGGCGGGTCAGCCCCAGCATTTT.

In this sample, this clone turned up once. The V call is TRBV13, the J call TRBJ2-2, with TRBD2 as a possible D gene (6 bases). This CDR3 has 15 residues. Germline-derived CDR1 and CDR2 are PRHDT and FYEKMQ (reference sequence). The V and J ends lost 6 bases and 2 bases respectively, with 13 bases between them. The CDR3 coding sequence is TGTGCCAGCAGAGACGGGACTCTCAACACCGGGGAGCTGTTTTTT. This gives the protein CASRDGTLNTGELFF.

Details on this clone: One end of the junction is discordant with germline, which a read error may explain. This sequence joins TRBV6-5 and TRBJ2-7; maybe TRBD1 (7 bases). Germline V gene sequence: CDR1 MNHEY, CDR2 SVGAGI. The CDR3 runs to 12 residues. CDR3 DNA: TGTGCCAGCAGCCCCCCCCAGGGGGAGGCACGCTTC. Translation: CASSPPQGEARF.

This chain connects TRBV9 to TRBJ1-4; D remains ambiguous. The germline V gene encodes CDR1 SGDLS and CDR2 YYNGEE. The length of the CDR3 is 13 residues. V was cut by 3 bases and J by 8 bases, with 11 bases left in between. CDR3 nucleotide sequence: TGTGCCAGCAGCGGACTATACGGCGAAAAACTGTTTTTT. Translating it yields CASSGLYGEKLFF.